These T cell receptor beta chains were read from a single sample in a study of blood T cell repertoires in COVID-19. The table came from immunoSEQ multiplex PCR; TCRdb's copy has only in-frame clones and leaves some out. The sample includes around 99,000 clones, just over 90% of them seen just once. The sequencing sample was made of peripheral blood. These receptors were collected from a man between 50 and 59 years old with acute or convalescent COVID-19. Each CDR3 is given with its conserved first and last residue. The order of the fields is clone size, V gene, D gene, J gene, CDR3 protein, CDR3 DNA. The D gene is left open where the match is weak. For some rows the clone size is stated as once, few or many, or as a class when expanded; others skip it.

clone size: NA; V gene: TRBV5-4; D gene: NA; J gene: TRBJ2-2; CDR3 protein: CASSTGVIRETNTGELFF; CDR3 DNA: TGTGCCAGCAGCACCGGGGTCATAAGAGAAACGAACACCGGGGAGCTGTTTTTT
clone size: NA; V gene: TRBV24-1; D gene: NA; J gene: TRBJ1-4; CDR3 protein: CATSRYITTNEKLFF; CDR3 DNA: TGTGCCACCAGTCGATACATAACAACTAATGAAAAACTGTTTTTT
clone size: once; V gene: TRBV7-6; D gene: NA; J gene: TRBJ1-5; CDR3 protein: CASSLGAGGPSNQPQHF; CDR3 DNA: TGTGCCAGCAGCTTAGGGGCTGGAGGGCCGAGCAATCAGCCCCAGCATTTT
clone size: NA; V gene: TRBV30; D gene: NA; J gene: TRBJ1-2; CDR3 protein: CAWSGGGFYGYTF; CDR3 DNA: TGTGCCTGGAGTGGAGGGGGATTCTATGGCTACACCTTC
clone size: NA; V gene: TRBV30; D gene: NA; J gene: TRBJ2-6; CDR3 protein: CAWNQAGRANVLTF; CDR3 DNA: TGTGCCTGGAACCAGGCCGGCAGGGCCAACGTCCTGACTTTC
clone size: NA; V gene: TRBV7-9; D gene: NA; J gene: TRBJ1-1; CDR3 protein: CASSFRTGKTSTEAFF; CDR3 DNA: TGTGCCAGCAGCTTTCGGACGGGGAAAACGAGCACTGAAGCTTTCTTT
clone size: NA; V gene: TRBV6-1; D gene: TRBD1; J gene: TRBJ1-6; CDR3 protein: CASRRQGINSPLHF; CDR3 DNA: TGTGCCAGCCGAAGACAGGGGATAAATTCACCCCTCCACTTT
clone size: NA; V gene: TRBV24-1; D gene: TRBD2; J gene: TRBJ2-1; CDR3 protein: CATSGPGLAGNPYNEQFF; CDR3 DNA: TGTGCCACCAGTGGACCCGGACTAGCGGGAAACCCATACAATGAGCAGTTCTTC
clone size: NA; V gene: TRBV5-1; D gene: TRBD1; J gene: TRBJ2-5; CDR3 protein: CASSLEGTAKETQYF; CDR3 DNA: TGCGCCAGCAGCTTAGAGGGGACAGCCAAAGAGACCCAGTACTTC
clone size: NA; V gene: TRBV6-6; D gene: NA; J gene: TRBJ1-3; CDR3 protein: CASGNRRDSGNTIYF; CDR3 DNA: TGTGCCAGCGGGAACAGGCGAGACTCTGGAAACACCATATATTTT
clone size: NA; V gene: TRBV6-5; D gene: TRBD1; J gene: TRBJ1-4; CDR3 protein: CASRKGGGGEKLFF; CDR3 DNA: TGTGCCAGCCGAAAAGGGGGCGGAGGGGAAAAACTGTTTTTT
clone size: NA; V gene: TRBV2; D gene: TRBD1; J gene: TRBJ1-2; CDR3 protein: CASRDRGGRGYTF; CDR3 DNA: TGTGCCTCAAGAGACAGGGGAGGACGTGGCTACACCTTC
clone size: NA; V gene: TRBV29-1; D gene: NA; J gene: TRBJ2-3; CDR3 protein: CSVEGDTDTQYF; CDR3 DNA: TGCAGCGTTGAAGGAGACACAGATACGCAGTATTTT
clone size: NA; V gene: TRBV4-1; D gene: TRBD2; J gene: TRBJ2-3; CDR3 protein: CASSQADSGDYTDTQYF; CDR3 DNA: TGCGCCAGCAGCCAAGCCGATAGCGGGGACTACACAGATACGCAGTATTTT
clone size: NA; V gene: TRBV6-1; D gene: TRBD1; J gene: TRBJ2-4; CDR3 protein: CASSEAWTGIAKNIQYF; CDR3 DNA: TGTGCCAGCAGTGAAGCGTGGACAGGGATAGCCAAAAACATTCAGTACTTC
clone size: NA; V gene: TRBV10-1; D gene: TRBD1; J gene: TRBJ1-1; CDR3 protein: CASSVTGPTEAFF; CDR3 DNA: TGCGCCAGCAGTGTGACAGGGCCGACTGAAGCTTTCTTT
clone size: NA; V gene: TRBV6-5; D gene: NA; J gene: TRBJ2-7; CDR3 protein: CASSYSTSYEQYF; CDR3 DNA: TGTGCCAGCAGTTACTCGACATCCTACGAGCAGTACTTC
clone size: NA; V gene: TRBV12-3/TRBV12-4; D gene: NA; J gene: TRBJ2-2; CDR3 protein: CASSLGGSGELFF; CDR3 DNA: TGTGCCAGCAGTTTAGGAGGGTCCGGGGAGCTGTTTTTT
clone size: NA; V gene: TRBV5-1; D gene: NA; J gene: TRBJ1-3; CDR3 protein: CASTRGGTSGNTIYF; CDR3 DNA: TGCGCCAGCACCCGAGGAGGGACCTCTGGAAACACCATATATTTT
clone size: few; V gene: TRBV5-1; D gene: TRBD2; J gene: TRBJ2-7; CDR3 protein: CASSQNVASGSSYEQYF; CDR3 DNA: TGCGCCAGCAGCCAAAACGTTGCTAGCGGGAGCTCCTACGAGCAGTACTTC
clone size: NA; V gene: TRBV18; D gene: NA; J gene: TRBJ2-5; CDR3 protein: CASSPMVASGTQYF; CDR3 DNA: TGTGCCAGCTCACCGATGGTTGCTTCAGGGACCCAGTACTTC
clone size: NA; V gene: TRBV10-3; D gene: TRBD1; J gene: TRBJ1-2; CDR3 protein: CAIGDRDLGYTF; CDR3 DNA: TGTGCCATCGGGGACAGGGACCTTGGCTACACCTTC
clone size: NA; V gene: TRBV9; D gene: NA; J gene: TRBJ2-1; CDR3 protein: CASSPHMRSSYNEQFF; CDR3 DNA: TGTGCCAGCAGCCCCCACATGAGGAGCTCCTACAATGAGCAGTTCTTC
clone size: NA; V gene: TRBV19; D gene: TRBD2; J gene: TRBJ2-2; CDR3 protein: CASRLAGGPVTGELFF; CDR3 DNA: TGTGCCAGTAGACTAGCGGGAGGGCCTGTCACCGGGGAGCTGTTTTTT
clone size: NA; V gene: TRBV18; D gene: TRBD2; J gene: TRBJ2-1; CDR3 protein: CASSFLPSGDHNEQFF; CDR3 DNA: TGTGCCAGCTCATTCCTCCCTAGCGGGGACCACAATGAGCAGTTCTTC
clone size: NA; V gene: TRBV30; D gene: NA; J gene: TRBJ1-1; CDR3 protein: CAWSVTGYGVNTEAFF; CDR3 DNA: TGTGCCTGGAGTGTTACGGGTTACGGAGTGAACACTGAAGCTTTCTTT
clone size: NA; V gene: TRBV19; D gene: NA; J gene: TRBJ1-2; CDR3 protein: CASSIGGFDYGYTF; CDR3 DNA: TGTGCCAGTAGTATTGGCGGTTTTGACTATGGCTACACCTTC
clone size: NA; V gene: TRBV12-3/TRBV12-4; D gene: NA; J gene: TRBJ1-5; CDR3 protein: CASSLAPSQPQHF; CDR3 DNA: TGTGCCAGCAGTTTAGCACCGAGTCAGCCCCAGCATTTT
clone size: NA; V gene: TRBV6-6; D gene: NA; J gene: TRBJ2-1; CDR3 protein: CASSYSAGVVSNEQFF; CDR3 DNA: TGTGCCAGCAGTTACTCGGCAGGGGTTGTGTCGAATGAGCAGTTCTTC
clone size: NA; V gene: TRBV27; D gene: NA; J gene: TRBJ1-1; CDR3 protein: CASSLEGATEAFF; CDR3 DNA: TGTGCCAGCAGTTTAGAAGGGGCCACTGAAGCTTTCTTT
clone size: NA; V gene: TRBV14; D gene: TRBD1; J gene: TRBJ1-1; CDR3 protein: CASSQEVQGAAAFF; CDR3 DNA: TGTGCCAGCAGCCAAGAGGTGCAGGGGGCTGCAGCTTTCTTT
clone size: NA; V gene: TRBV7-9; D gene: NA; J gene: TRBJ2-5; CDR3 protein: CASSLAVAKETQYF; CDR3 DNA: TGTGCCAGCAGCTTAGCCGTTGCTAAAGAGACCCAGTACTTC
clone size: NA; V gene: TRBV5-6; D gene: NA; J gene: TRBJ1-5; CDR3 protein: CASSLSGRYSNQPQHF; CDR3 DNA: TGTGCCAGCAGCTTGTCAGGGCGCTATAGCAATCAGCCCCAGCATTTT
clone size: NA; V gene: TRBV7-2; D gene: TRBD2; J gene: TRBJ2-5; CDR3 protein: CASSARLAVYRIQETQYF; CDR3 DNA: TGTGCCAGCAGCGCCCGACTAGCGGTTTACCGAATCCAAGAGACCCAGTACTTC
clone size: NA; V gene: TRBV25-1; D gene: NA; J gene: TRBJ1-4; CDR3 protein: CASLDSSTNEKLFF; CDR3 DNA: TGTGCCAGCCTAGACTCCTCAACTAATGAAAAACTGTTTTTT
clone size: once; V gene: TRBV5-1; D gene: NA; J gene: TRBJ2-2; CDR3 protein: CASSPRGAGELFF; CDR3 DNA: TGCGCCAGCAGCCCCAGGGGGGCCGGGGAGCTGTTTTTT
clone size: NA; V gene: TRBV6-5; D gene: NA; J gene: TRBJ2-1; CDR3 protein: CASSYLGKEGRNEQFF; CDR3 DNA: TGTGCCAGCAGTTACTTAGGAAAAGAGGGTAGGAATGAGCAGTTCTTC
clone size: once; V gene: TRBV30; D gene: NA; J gene: TRBJ2-1; CDR3 protein: CAWSVGSREQFF; CDR3 DNA: TGTGCCTGGAGTGTCGGGTCGAGGGAGCAGTTCTTC
clone size: few; V gene: TRBV7-2; D gene: NA; J gene: TRBJ1-5; CDR3 protein: CASSLAGRGAKQPQHF; CDR3 DNA: TGTGCCAGCAGCTTAGCGGGTCGGGGGGCTAAACAGCCCCAGCATTTT
clone size: NA; V gene: TRBV28; D gene: TRBD2; J gene: TRBJ2-1; CDR3 protein: CASSPGSSGTYNEQFF; CDR3 DNA: TGTGCCAGCAGTCCCGGGTCTAGCGGGACCTACAATGAGCAGTTCTTC
clone size: NA; V gene: TRBV28; D gene: NA; J gene: TRBJ1-2; CDR3 protein: CASSLGQGYGYTF; CDR3 DNA: TGTGCCAGCAGTTTGGGGCAGGGTTATGGCTACACCTTC
clone size: few; V gene: TRBV5-4; D gene: TRBD2; J gene: TRBJ2-7; CDR3 protein: CASSWDTGTRREQYF; CDR3 DNA: TGTGCCAGCAGCTGGGACACCGGGACTAGGCGCGAGCAGTACTTC
clone size: NA; V gene: TRBV7-6; D gene: TRBD1; J gene: TRBJ2-5; CDR3 protein: CASSNDRTGRETQYF; CDR3 DNA: TGTGCCAGCAGCAACGACCGGACAGGGAGAGAGACCCAGTACTTC
clone size: NA; V gene: TRBV7-6; D gene: TRBD2; J gene: TRBJ2-2; CDR3 protein: CASSPPALTSGVQTGELFF; CDR3 DNA: TGTGCCAGCAGCCCCCCTGCCTTGACTAGCGGGGTGCAGACCGGGGAGCTGTTTTTT
clone size: NA; V gene: TRBV6-5; D gene: NA; J gene: TRBJ1-2; CDR3 protein: CACVAGTGYTF; CDR3 DNA: TGTGCCTGCGTGGCAGGAACTGGCTACACCTTC
clone size: NA; V gene: TRBV27; D gene: TRBD1; J gene: TRBJ2-2; CDR3 protein: CASSLRVRQGVNTGELFF; CDR3 DNA: TGTGCCAGCAGTTTAAGAGTGAGACAGGGAGTTAACACCGGGGAGCTGTTTTTT
clone size: NA; V gene: TRBV4-3; D gene: NA; J gene: TRBJ2-2; CDR3 protein: CASSQLVLMGPGELFF; CDR3 DNA: TGCGCCAGCAGCCAACTCGTCCTTATGGGGCCCGGGGAGCTGTTTTTT
clone size: NA; V gene: TRBV5-6; D gene: TRBD1; J gene: TRBJ1-1; CDR3 protein: CASSWTGLTEAFF; CDR3 DNA: TGTGCCAGCAGTTGGACAGGGCTCACTGAAGCTTTCTTT
clone size: NA; V gene: TRBV9; D gene: TRBD2; J gene: TRBJ2-3; CDR3 protein: CASSVREGGLDTQYF; CDR3 DNA: TGTGCCAGCAGCGTCCGCGAGGGAGGGTTAGATACGCAGTATTTT
clone size: NA; V gene: TRBV5-1; D gene: TRBD2; J gene: TRBJ2-7; CDR3 protein: CASSPDLAGGSYEQYF; CDR3 DNA: TGCGCCAGCAGCCCGGACTTAGCGGGAGGTTCCTACGAGCAGTACTTC
clone size: once; V gene: TRBV3-1/TRBV3-2; D gene: TRBD1; J gene: TRBJ2-3; CDR3 protein: CASSQDPRQTSDPIQGADTDTQYF; CDR3 DNA: TGTGCCAGCAGCCAAGATCCCCGGCAGACGTCTGATCCCATACAGGGGGCCGACACAGATACGCAGTATTTT
clone size: NA; V gene: TRBV18; D gene: TRBD2; J gene: TRBJ2-1; CDR3 protein: CASSAGEAGGFYNEQFF; CDR3 DNA: TGTGCCAGCTCGGCAGGGGAAGCGGGAGGGTTCTACAATGAGCAGTTCTTC
clone size: NA; V gene: TRBV6-5; D gene: NA; J gene: TRBJ1-1; CDR3 protein: CASSYSNPLRGTEAFF; CDR3 DNA: TGTGCCAGCAGTTACTCGAATCCCCTAAGGGGGACTGAAGCTTTCTTT
clone size: few; V gene: TRBV5-5; D gene: NA; J gene: TRBJ1-1; CDR3 protein: CASSLFPVTEAFF; CDR3 DNA: TGTGCCAGCAGCTTGTTCCCGGTCACTGAAGCTTTCTTT
clone size: NA; V gene: TRBV9; D gene: TRBD1; J gene: TRBJ1-2; CDR3 protein: CASSVGWDRGPGGYTF; CDR3 DNA: TGTGCCAGCAGCGTAGGATGGGACAGGGGCCCTGGGGGCTACACCTTC
clone size: NA; V gene: TRBV10-3; D gene: TRBD1; J gene: TRBJ1-2; CDR3 protein: CAISPEDRLFYGYTF; CDR3 DNA: TGTGCCATCAGCCCGGAGGACAGGTTGTTCTATGGCTACACCTTC
clone size: NA; V gene: TRBV5-1; D gene: NA; J gene: TRBJ1-3; CDR3 protein: CASSPKGGASGNTIYF; CDR3 DNA: TGCGCCAGCAGCCCTAAGGGGGGGGCCTCTGGAAACACCATATATTTT
clone size: NA; V gene: TRBV4-1; D gene: NA; J gene: TRBJ2-4; CDR3 protein: CASSQDIPDRSLIAKNIQYF; CDR3 DNA: TGCGCCAGCAGCCAAGATATCCCCGACAGGAGCCTTATAGCCAAAAACATTCAGTACTTC
clone size: NA; V gene: TRBV7-9; D gene: NA; J gene: TRBJ2-1; CDR3 protein: CASSSQRLFYNEQFF; CDR3 DNA: TGTGCCAGCAGCTCCCAGCGACTATTTTACAATGAGCAGTTCTTC